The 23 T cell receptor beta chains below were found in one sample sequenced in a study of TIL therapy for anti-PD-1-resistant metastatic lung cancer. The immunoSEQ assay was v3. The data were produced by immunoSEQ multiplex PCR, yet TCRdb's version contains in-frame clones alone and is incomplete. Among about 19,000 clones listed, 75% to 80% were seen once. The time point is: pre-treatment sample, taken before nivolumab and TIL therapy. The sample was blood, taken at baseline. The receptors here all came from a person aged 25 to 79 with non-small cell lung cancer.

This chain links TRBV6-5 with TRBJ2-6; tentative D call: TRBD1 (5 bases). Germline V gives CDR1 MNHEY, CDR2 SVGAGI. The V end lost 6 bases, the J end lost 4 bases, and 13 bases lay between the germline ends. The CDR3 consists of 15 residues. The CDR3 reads CASRKQAPGANVLTF. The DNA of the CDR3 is TGTGCCAGCAGGAAACAGGCCCCCGGGGCCAACGTCCTGACTTTC.

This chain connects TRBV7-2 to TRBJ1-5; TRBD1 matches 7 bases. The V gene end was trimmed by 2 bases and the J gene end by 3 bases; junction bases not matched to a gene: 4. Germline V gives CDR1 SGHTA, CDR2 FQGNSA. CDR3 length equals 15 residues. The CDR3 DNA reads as TGTGCCAGCAGCTTATCGGGACAGCCCAATCAGCCCCAGCATTTT. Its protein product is CASSLSGQPNQPQHF.

The CDR3 DNA sequence: TGTGCCAGTAGTATAACAGGTGACACCGGGGAGCTGTTTTTT. Its protein is CASSITGDTGELFF. The chain uses TRBV19 and TRBJ2-2; TRBD1 is a possible D gene (5 bases). This CDR3 has 14 residues. V lost 2 bases and J lost 3, with 7 bases in between. CDR1 LNHDA and CDR2 SQIVND come from the germline V gene (reference sequence).

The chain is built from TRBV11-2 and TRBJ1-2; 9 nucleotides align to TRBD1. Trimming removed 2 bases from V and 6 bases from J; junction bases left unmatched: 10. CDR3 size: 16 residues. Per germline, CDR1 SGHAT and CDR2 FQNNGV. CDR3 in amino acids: CASSLSVGQGSNGYTF. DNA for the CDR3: TGTGCCAGCAGCTTAAGTGTGGGACAGGGATCCAATGGCTACACCTTC.

CDR3 protein: CASSPSGGGSTDTQYF. The CDR3 nucleotides are TGTGCCAGCAGCCCGAGTGGCGGGGGGAGCACAGATACGCAGTATTTT. The J gene is TRBJ2-3, the V gene TRBV7-2, with 8 bases that match TRBD2. The CDR3 has 16 residues. Germline CDR1 reads SGHTA; CDR2 reads FQGNSA. V lost 5 bases, J lost 0 bases, and 7 bases stayed unmatched.

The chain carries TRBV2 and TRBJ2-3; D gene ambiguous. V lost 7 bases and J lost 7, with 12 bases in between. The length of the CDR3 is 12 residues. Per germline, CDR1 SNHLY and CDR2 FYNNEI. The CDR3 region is CASTEGAYTQYF. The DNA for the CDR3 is TGTGCCAGCACCGAAGGAGCCTATACGCAGTATTTT. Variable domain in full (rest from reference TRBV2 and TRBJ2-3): EPEVTQTPSHQVTQMGQEVILRCVPISNHLYFYWYRQILGQKVEFLVSFYNNEISEKSEIFDDQFSVERPDGSNFTLKIRSTKLEDSAMYFCASTEGAYTQYFGPGTRLTVL.

The chain's CDR3 is CASSLLTSGVGDTQYF. The CDR3 DNA reads as TGTGCCAGCAGCTTGCTAACTAGCGGGGTTGGGGATACGCAGTATTTT. The rearrangement uses TRBV5-6 and TRBJ2-3; 10 bases fit TRBD2. Germline V gene data show CDR1 as SGHDT and CDR2 as YYEEEE. The CDR3 is 16 residues long. V gave up 1 base and J gave up 6 bases; unmatched junction bases: 8. The whole variable domain, filled in from reference TRBV5-6 and TRBJ2-3, reads DAGVTQSPTHLIKTRGQQVTLRCSPKSGHDTVSWYQQALGQGPQFIFQYYEEEERQRGNFPDRFSGHQFPNYSSELNVNALLLGDSALYLCASSLLTSGVGDTQYFGPGTRLTVL.

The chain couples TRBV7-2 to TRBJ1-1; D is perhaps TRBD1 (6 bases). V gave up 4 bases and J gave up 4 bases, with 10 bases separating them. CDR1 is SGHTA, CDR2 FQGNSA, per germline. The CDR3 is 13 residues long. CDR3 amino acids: CASSYTGFTEAFF. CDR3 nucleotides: TGTGCCAGCAGCTACACAGGGTTCACTGAAGCTTTCTTT.

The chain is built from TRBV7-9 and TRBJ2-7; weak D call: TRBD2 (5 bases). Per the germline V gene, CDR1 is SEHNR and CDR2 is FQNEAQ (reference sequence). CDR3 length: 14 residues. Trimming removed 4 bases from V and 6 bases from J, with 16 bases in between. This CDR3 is CASSYLGSGSEQYF. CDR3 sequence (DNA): TGTGCCAGCAGCTACCTAGGCTCGGGGAGCGAGCAGTACTTC.

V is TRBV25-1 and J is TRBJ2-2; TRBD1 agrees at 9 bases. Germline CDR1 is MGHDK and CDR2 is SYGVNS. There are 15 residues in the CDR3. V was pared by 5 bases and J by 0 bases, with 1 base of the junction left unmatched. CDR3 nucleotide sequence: TGTGCCAGCAGTACAGGGGGCGCGAACACCGGGGAGCTGTTTTTT. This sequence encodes CASSTGGANTGELFF.

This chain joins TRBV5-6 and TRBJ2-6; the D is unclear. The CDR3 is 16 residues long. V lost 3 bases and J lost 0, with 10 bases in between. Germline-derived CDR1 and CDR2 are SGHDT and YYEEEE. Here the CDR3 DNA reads TGTGCCAGCAGCTCGGTTGGGAACTCTGGGGCCAACGTCCTGACTTTC. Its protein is CASSSVGNSGANVLTF.

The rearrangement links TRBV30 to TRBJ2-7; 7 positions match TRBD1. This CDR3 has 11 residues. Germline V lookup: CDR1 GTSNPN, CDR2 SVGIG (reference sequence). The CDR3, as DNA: TGTGTTGGGACAGACGGAGACGAGCAGTACTTC. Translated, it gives CVGTDGDEQYF. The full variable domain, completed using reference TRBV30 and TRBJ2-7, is SQTIHQWPATLVQPVGSPLSLECTVEGTSNPNLYWYRQAAGRGLQLLFYSVGIGQISSEVPQNLSASRPQDRQFILSSKKLLLSDSGFYLCVGTDGDEQYFGPGTRLTVT.

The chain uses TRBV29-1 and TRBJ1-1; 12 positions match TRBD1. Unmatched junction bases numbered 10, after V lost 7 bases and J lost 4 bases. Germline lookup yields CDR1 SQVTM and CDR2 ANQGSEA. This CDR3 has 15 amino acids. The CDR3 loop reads CSGGGTGGAGTEAFF. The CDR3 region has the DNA TGCAGCGGTGGGGGGACAGGGGGCGCGGGCACTGAAGCTTTCTTT.

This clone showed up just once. The CDR3 DNA reads as TGCAGTGCTAGTGGACGAGGGAACACTGAAGCTTTCTTT. Translating gives CSASGRGNTEAFF. This chain connects TRBV20-1 to TRBJ1-1; D is uncertain. With 3 bases removed from V and 1 base from J, the gap between germline ends came to 9 bases. Per germline, CDR1 DFQATT and CDR2 SNEGSKA (reference sequence). CDR3 length equals 13 residues.

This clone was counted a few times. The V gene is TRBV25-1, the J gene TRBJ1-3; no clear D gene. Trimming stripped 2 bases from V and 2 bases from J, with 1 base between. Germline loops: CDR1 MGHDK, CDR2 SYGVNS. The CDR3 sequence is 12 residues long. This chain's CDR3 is CASSETGNTIYF. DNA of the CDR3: TGTGCCAGCAGTGAAACTGGAAACACCATATATTTT.

CDR3 amino acids: CASSLSDLPYEQYF. The CDR3 bases are TGTGCCAGCAGCTTGTCGGATCTGCCCTACGAGCAGTACTTC. The chain couples TRBV5-5 to TRBJ2-7; D unclear. The germline V gene encodes CDR1 SGHKS and CDR2 YYEKEE (reference sequence). V was cut by 1 base and J by 2 bases, with 10 bases left in between. The CDR3 is 14 residues long.

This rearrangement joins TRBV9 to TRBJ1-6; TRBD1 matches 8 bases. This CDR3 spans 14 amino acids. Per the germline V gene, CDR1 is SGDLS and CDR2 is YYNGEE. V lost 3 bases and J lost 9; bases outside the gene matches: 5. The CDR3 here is CASSAGTGLSPLHF. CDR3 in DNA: TGTGCCAGCAGCGCCGGGACAGGTCTTTCACCCCTCCACTTT.

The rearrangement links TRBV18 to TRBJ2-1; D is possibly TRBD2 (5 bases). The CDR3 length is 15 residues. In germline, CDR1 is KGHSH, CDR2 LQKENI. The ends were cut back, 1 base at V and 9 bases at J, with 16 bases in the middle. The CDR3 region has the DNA TGTGCCAGCTCACCACAGTCACACGGGGTTATTGAGCAGTTCTTC. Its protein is CASSPQSHGVIEQFF.

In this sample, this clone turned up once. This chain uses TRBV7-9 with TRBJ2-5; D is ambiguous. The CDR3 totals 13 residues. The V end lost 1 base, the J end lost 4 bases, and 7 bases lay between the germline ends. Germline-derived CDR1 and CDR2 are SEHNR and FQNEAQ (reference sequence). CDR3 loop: CASSLGGGETQYF. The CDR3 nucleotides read TGTGCCAGCAGCTTAGGGGGTGGAGAGACCCAGTACTTC.

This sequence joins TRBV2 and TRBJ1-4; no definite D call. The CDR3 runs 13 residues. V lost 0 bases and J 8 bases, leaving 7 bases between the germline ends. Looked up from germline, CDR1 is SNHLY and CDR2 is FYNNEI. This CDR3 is CASSEAILEKLFF. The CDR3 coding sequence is TGTGCCAGCAGTGAAGCGATTCTGGAAAAACTGTTTTTT.

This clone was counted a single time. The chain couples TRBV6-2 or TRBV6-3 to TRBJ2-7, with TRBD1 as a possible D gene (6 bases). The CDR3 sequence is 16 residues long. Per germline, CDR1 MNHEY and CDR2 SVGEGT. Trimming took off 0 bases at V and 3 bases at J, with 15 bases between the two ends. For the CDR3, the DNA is TGTGCCAGCAGTTACTCGGGACAAATTTCGATCTACGAGCAGTACTTC. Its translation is CASSYSGQISIYEQYF.

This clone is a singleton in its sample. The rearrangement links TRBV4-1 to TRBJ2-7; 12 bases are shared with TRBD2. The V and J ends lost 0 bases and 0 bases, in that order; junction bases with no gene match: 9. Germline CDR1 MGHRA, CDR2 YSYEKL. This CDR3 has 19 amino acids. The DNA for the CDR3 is TGCGCCAGCAGCCAAGACGCCCCCTGGACTAGCGGGATCTCCTACGAGCAGTACTTC. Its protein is CASSQDAPWTSGISYEQYF.

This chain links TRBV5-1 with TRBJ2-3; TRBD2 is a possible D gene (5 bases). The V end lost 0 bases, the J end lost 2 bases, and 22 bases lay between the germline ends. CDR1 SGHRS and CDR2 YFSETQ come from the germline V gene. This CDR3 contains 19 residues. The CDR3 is CASSLAWRSSGGVTDTQYF. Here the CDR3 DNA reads TGCGCCAGCAGCTTGGCCTGGCGCTCGAGCGGCGGAGTCACAGATACGCAGTATTTT.